This entry is about one TCR beta chain. Its antigen is not known. Assay: immunoSEQ multiplex PCR; the TCRdb copy retains only in-frame clones and omits some. The sample records 95,000 to 150,000 clones, around 89% being singletons. The sample belongs to a study of T cell responses to AZD1222 COVID-19 vaccine. General study findings and limits: Variant regions that are unmutated are reportedly the target of nearly half of spike-specific TCRs. Once two AZD1222 doses were given, Spike-specific TCR breadth and depth went up. Spike was spanned by vaccine-associated CD4 TCRs, which were dominant at 160-218 and 743-854. Possibly, clonal diversity was underestimated; donors were largely white British and included more females.

V was trimmed by 0 bases and J by 1 base, leaving 8 bases between them. Per the germline V gene, CDR1 is SGHTS and CDR2 is YDEGEE. The length of the CDR3 is 15 residues. V gene TRBV5-8 combines with J gene TRBJ2-1; the D call may be TRBD1 or TRBD2 (5 bases each). The input for sequencing was peripheral blood, taken on day 0 of AZD1222 vaccination. The sequence was obtained from an adult in good health. CDR3 in amino acids: CASSLGGNSYNEQFF. CDR3 DNA: TGTGCCAGCAGCTTGGGGGGGAATTCCTACAATGAGCAGTTCTTC.